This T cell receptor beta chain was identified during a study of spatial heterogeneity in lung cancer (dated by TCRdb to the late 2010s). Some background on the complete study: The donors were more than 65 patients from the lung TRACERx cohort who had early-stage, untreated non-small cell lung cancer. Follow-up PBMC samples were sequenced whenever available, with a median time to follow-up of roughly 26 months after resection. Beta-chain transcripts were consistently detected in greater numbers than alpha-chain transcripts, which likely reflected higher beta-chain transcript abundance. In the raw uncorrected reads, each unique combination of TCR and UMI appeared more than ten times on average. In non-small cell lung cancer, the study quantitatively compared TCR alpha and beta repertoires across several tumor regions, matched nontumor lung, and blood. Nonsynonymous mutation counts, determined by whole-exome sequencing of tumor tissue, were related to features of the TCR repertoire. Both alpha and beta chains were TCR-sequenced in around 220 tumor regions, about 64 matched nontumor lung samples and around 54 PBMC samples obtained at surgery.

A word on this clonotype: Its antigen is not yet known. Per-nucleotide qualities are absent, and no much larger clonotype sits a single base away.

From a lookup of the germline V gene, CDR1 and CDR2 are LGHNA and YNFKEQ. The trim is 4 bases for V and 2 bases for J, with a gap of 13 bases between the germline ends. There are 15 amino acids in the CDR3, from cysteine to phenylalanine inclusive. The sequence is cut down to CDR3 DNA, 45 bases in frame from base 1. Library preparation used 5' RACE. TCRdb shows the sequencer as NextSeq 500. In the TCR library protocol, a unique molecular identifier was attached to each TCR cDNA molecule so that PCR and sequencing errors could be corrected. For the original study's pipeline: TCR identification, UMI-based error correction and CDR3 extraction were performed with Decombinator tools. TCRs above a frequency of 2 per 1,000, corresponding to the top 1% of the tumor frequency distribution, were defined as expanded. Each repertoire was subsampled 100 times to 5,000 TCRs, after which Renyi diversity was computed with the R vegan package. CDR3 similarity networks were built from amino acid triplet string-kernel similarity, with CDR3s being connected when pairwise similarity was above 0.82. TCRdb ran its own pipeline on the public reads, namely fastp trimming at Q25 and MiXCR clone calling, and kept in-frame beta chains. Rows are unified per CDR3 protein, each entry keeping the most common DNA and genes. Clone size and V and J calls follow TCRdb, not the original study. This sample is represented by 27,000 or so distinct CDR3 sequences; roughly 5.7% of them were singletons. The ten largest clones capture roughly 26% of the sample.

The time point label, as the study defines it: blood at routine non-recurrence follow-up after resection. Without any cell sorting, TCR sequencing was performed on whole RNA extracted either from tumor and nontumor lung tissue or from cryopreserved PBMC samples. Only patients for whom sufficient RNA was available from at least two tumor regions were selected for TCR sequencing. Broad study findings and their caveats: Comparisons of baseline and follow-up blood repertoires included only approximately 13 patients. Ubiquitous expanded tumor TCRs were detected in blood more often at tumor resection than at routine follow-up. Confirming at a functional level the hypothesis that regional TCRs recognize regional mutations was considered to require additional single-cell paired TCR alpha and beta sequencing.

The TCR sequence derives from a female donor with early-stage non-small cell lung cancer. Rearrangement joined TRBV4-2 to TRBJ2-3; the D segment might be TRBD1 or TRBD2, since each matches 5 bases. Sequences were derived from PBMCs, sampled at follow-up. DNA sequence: TGTGCCAGCAGCCCCCAAGAGGGGACCACAGATACGCAGTATTTT. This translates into CASSPQEGTTDTQYF.